This T cell receptor beta chain was retrieved from a study of T cell changes during pregnancy in multiple sclerosis. With 6 bases clipped from V and 5 bases from J, the junction kept 10 bases outside the gene matches. The CDR3 loop spans 15 amino acids. CDR1 is LNHDA, CDR2 SQIVND, per germline (reference sequence). This clone appeared a single time. The assay was immunoSEQ multiplex PCR, and TCRdb's table has in-frame clones only and misses some. The sample lists 45,000 to 70,000 clones; about 91% were seen once. This sequence joins TRBV19 and TRBJ2-1; 7 bases are a match to TRBD2. The TCR comes from a female donor with multiple sclerosis, enrolled in a pregnancy study. The sequences come from CD4+ T cells from peripheral blood mononuclear cells, collected in the second trimester of pregnancy. The CDR3 spells CASRPGGRLNNEQFF. CDR3 nucleotides: TGTGCCAGTAGACCGGGGGGACGTTTAAACAATGAGCAGTTCTTC.